These 24 T cell receptor beta chains came from one sample sequenced in a study of T cell responses to AZD1222 COVID-19 vaccine. Here immunoSEQ multiplex PCR was the method, and the copy in TCRdb shows in-frame clones only, minus some. The sample holds around 72,000 clones; roughly 82% are singletons and the top ten take under 6.5%. Sequenced here: peripheral blood, sampled on day 0 of AZD1222 vaccination. These receptors all stem from an adult in good health.

The chain uses TRBV19 and TRBJ2-2, with 9 bases identical to TRBD1. Germline V gene sequence: CDR1 LNHDA, CDR2 SQIVND (reference sequence). The V gene end was trimmed by 7 bases and the J gene end by 5 bases; junction bases not matched to a gene: 11. This CDR3 comprises 16 residues. The CDR3 region is CASNTGTGRGTGELFF. CDR3 in DNA: TGTGCCAGTAACACCGGGACAGGGAGGGGGACCGGGGAGCTGTTTTTT.

The chain uses TRBV6-5 and TRBJ1-3; D gene unclear. The CDR3 has 16 residues. The germline V and J ends were trimmed by 0 bases and 0 bases, with 9 bases remaining between them. Looked up from germline, CDR1 is MNHEY and CDR2 is SVGAGI. The CDR3 DNA sequence: TGTGCCAGCAGTTACTCAGGGATGGGCTCTGGAAACACCATATATTTT. As protein: CASSYSGMGSGNTIYF.

The V call is TRBV18, the J call TRBJ1-2, with a possible D match to TRBD1 (6 bases). CDR3 length equals 15 residues. V gave up 2 bases and J gave up 6 bases, with 16 bases separating them. Germline V gene lookup returns CDR1 KGHSH and CDR2 LQKENI. The CDR3 loop is CASSPNGMGGNGYTF. CDR3 nucleotide sequence: TGTGCCAGCTCACCAAATGGAATGGGGGGCAATGGCTACACCTTC.

The V gene is TRBV19, the J gene TRBJ1-1, with D possibly matching TRBD1 (6 bases). This CDR3 is 18 amino acids long. CDR1 is LNHDA, CDR2 SQIVND, per germline (reference sequence). Trimming took 3 bases from V and 2 from J, leaving 22 bases between them. CDR3 sequence (DNA): TGTGCCAGTAGTATGAAGGGCCGGGGGGGCTCTCGCAACACTGAAGCTTTCTTT. This codes for CASSMKGRGGSRNTEAFF.

The chain is built from TRBV5-5 and TRBJ1-4; tentatively, D is TRBD1 (6 bases). The CDR3 sequence is 16 residues long. Germline lookup yields CDR1 SGHKS and CDR2 YYEKEE (reference sequence). Trimming pared 3 bases from V and 5 bases from J, leaving 17 bases between. The CDR3 spells CASSWGRQAPNEKLFF. The CDR3 DNA is TGTGCCAGCAGCTGGGGGCGGCAGGCCCCAAATGAAAAACTGTTTTTT.

The chain is built from TRBV19 and TRBJ1-2; a weak D match, TRBD1 (5 bases). The CDR3 consists of 14 residues. Germline CDR1 and CDR2: LNHDA and SQIVND (reference sequence). Trimming removed 4 bases at V and 4 bases at J, with 13 bases between. CDR3 sequence (DNA): TGTGCCAGTAGTAACCGACAGCTATCCTATGGCTACACCTTC. It encodes CASSNRQLSYGYTF.

Only a few counts were recorded for this clone. J is TRBJ1-6 and V is TRBV7-2; D call uncertain. The V gene lost 1 base and the J gene lost 14 bases, with 15 bases spanning the gap. Germline V lookup: CDR1 SGHTA, CDR2 FQGNSA. This CDR3 has 14 residues. Here the CDR3 reads CASSLERNSGTLHF. In DNA form, the CDR3 reads TGTGCCAGCAGCTTAGAGCGGAATTCGGGCACCCTCCACTTT.

This clone was detected only a few times. This chain links TRBV7-9 with TRBJ1-3; D ambiguous. The V end was cut by 3 bases, the J end by 4 bases, with 4 bases between. This CDR3 has 12 amino acids. Germline V gene sequence: CDR1 SEHNR, CDR2 FQNEAQ (reference sequence). The CDR3 DNA reads TGTGCCAGCAGCTTGGTCGGAAACACCATATATTTT. Translated: CASSLVGNTIYF.

This clone was seen a single time. The chain employs TRBV5-4 and TRBJ1-2; no clear D. Trimming cost V 0 bases and J 0 bases, with 6 bases left between them. CDR3 length: 14 residues. Germline V CDR1 and CDR2: SGHNT, YYREEE (reference sequence). The CDR3 nucleotides are TGTGCCAGCAGCTTGGACGGAGCTAACTATGGCTACACCTTC. Amino acids: CASSLDGANYGYTF.

The rearrangement joins TRBV14 to TRBJ2-7; no clear D gene. This CDR3 region has 14 residues. V was shortened by 2 bases and J by 0 bases, with 8 bases between the two germline ends. Germline V gene lookup returns CDR1 SGHDN and CDR2 FVKESK. The CDR3, as DNA: TGTGCCAGCAGCCAAAATATCCCCTCCTACGAGCAGTACTTC. This encodes CASSQNIPSYEQYF.

The rearrangement joins TRBV2 to TRBJ1-5; 7 bases fit TRBD1. With 3 bases clipped from V and 5 bases from J, the junction kept 1 base outside the gene matches. The germline V gene encodes CDR1 SNHLY and CDR2 FYNNEI. There are 13 residues in the CDR3. CDR3 protein: CASSDRGYQPQHF. In nucleotides, the CDR3 is TGTGCCAGCAGTGACAGGGGGTATCAGCCCCAGCATTTT.

This chain connects TRBV7-9 to TRBJ2-3; TRBD2 aligns across 8 bases. The CDR3 is 16 amino acids. V lost 2 bases, J lost 2 bases, and 6 bases stayed unmatched. The V gene's germline CDR1 is SEHNR and CDR2 FQNEAQ (reference sequence). The DNA for the CDR3 is TGTGCCAGCAGCTTAAGTACTAGCGGAGACACAGATACGCAGTATTTT. This sequence encodes CASSLSTSGDTDTQYF.

This clone is termed medium-sized. This rearrangement joins TRBV14 to TRBJ2-6; D remains ambiguous. There are 14 residues in the CDR3. The germline gives CDR1 SGHDN, CDR2 FVKESK. The V end was cut by 0 bases, the J end by 10 bases, with 10 bases between. In DNA, the CDR3 is TGTGCCAGCAGCCAAGATGGAGCCTTGAACGTCCTGACTTTC. Amino acid sequence: CASSQDGALNVLTF. Full variable domain (missing parts from reference TRBV14 and TRBJ2-6): EAGVTQFPSHSVIEKGQTVTLRCDPISGHDNLYWYRRVMGKEIKFLLHFVKESKQDESGMPNNRFLAERTGGTYSTLKVQPAELEDSGVYFCASSQDGALNVLTFGAGSRLTVL.

V and J are TRBV7-8 and TRBJ1-2, with TRBD1 matching 9 bases. The CDR3 sequence is 15 residues long. The germline CDR1 and CDR2 sequences are SGHVS and FQNEAQ. V dropped 5 bases and J dropped 4; count of bases not matched to a gene: 8. The CDR3 is CASSPTGGNPYGYTF. In DNA, the CDR3 is TGTGCCAGCAGCCCGACAGGGGGGAATCCCTATGGCTACACCTTC.

V gene TRBV29-1 combines with J gene TRBJ2-1; 9 bases fit TRBD2. Trimming removed 5 bases from V and 7 bases from J; junction bases left unmatched: 9. The CDR3 has 14 residues. Germline assignment: CDR1 SQVTM and CDR2 ANQGSEA. The CDR3, as DNA: TGCAGCGTTATCCAAGGACTAGCGAGTAATGAGCAGTTCTTC. This gives the protein CSVIQGLASNEQFF.

The chain uses TRBV5-6 and TRBJ2-7; D not resolved. V was cut by 2 bases and J by 3 bases, with 12 bases left in between. CDR1 SGHDT and CDR2 YYEEEE come from the germline V gene. The CDR3 consists of 14 residues. CDR3 amino acids: CASSLGGSYYEQYF. The DNA of the CDR3 is TGTGCCAGCAGCTTAGGCGGCTCCTACTACGAGCAGTACTTC.

This clone was seen more than once but under ten times. The gene calls are TRBV27 and TRBJ2-1; no clear D. CDR3 size: 14 residues. Germline V gene lookup returns CDR1 MNHEY and CDR2 SMNVEV (reference sequence). Trimming stripped 3 bases from V and 4 bases from J, with 10 bases between. The CDR3 here is CASSFGQNYNEQFF. In nucleotides, the CDR3 is TGTGCCAGCAGTTTTGGGCAGAATTACAATGAGCAGTTCTTC.

The chain is built from TRBV10-1 and TRBJ2-3; D not certain. The CDR3 runs to 11 residues. V dropped 3 bases and J dropped 7 bases, with 5 bases sitting between them. From germline, CDR1 is WNHNN and CDR2 SYGVQD (reference sequence). The CDR3 region has the DNA TGCGCCAGCAGTGAAACGAATACGCAGTATTTT. This encodes CASSETNTQYF.

The chain recombines TRBV7-2 with TRBJ2-5; 10 bases line up with TRBD2. The CDR3 runs to 14 residues. Trimming cost V 3 bases and J 5 bases; bases outside gene matches: 3. From germline, CDR1 is SGHTA and CDR2 FQGNSA. The CDR3 DNA reads as TGTGCCAGCAGCTTCCAAGCGGGGGGGGAGACCCAGTACTTC. Translated: CASSFQAGGETQYF.

This chain joins TRBV6-2 or TRBV6-3 and TRBJ1-1, with 7 positions matching TRBD1. From germline, CDR1 is MNHEY and CDR2 SVGEGT. The CDR3 has 15 amino acids. The J segment lost 1 base and the V segment lost 5 bases, leaving 7 bases of the junction unmatched. The CDR3 nucleotides read TGTGCCAGCAGTCGAACAAACAGGGGGAACACTGAAGCTTTCTTT. Protein: CASSRTNRGNTEAFF.

The chain joins TRBV2 to TRBJ1-4; D is perhaps TRBD1 (5 bases). V was trimmed by 8 bases and J by 0 bases, leaving 13 bases between them. Germline V gene sequence: CDR1 SNHLY, CDR2 FYNNEI. This CDR3 is 15 amino acids long. The CDR3 loop reads CASSPLGATNEKLFF. CDR3 DNA sequence: TGTGCCAGCTCCCCCCTAGGGGCAACTAATGAAAAACTGTTTTTT.

This chain connects TRBV7-3 to TRBJ2-2, with D possibly TRBD1 on 6 matching bases. The CDR3 spans 13 residues. The V end was cut by 2 bases, the J end by 9 bases, with 10 bases between. Germline-derived CDR1 and CDR2 are SGHTA and FQGTGA. CDR3 DNA: TGTGCCAGCAGCTTATATGGGGGCCGGGAGCTGTTTTTT. Protein sequence: CASSLYGGRELFF.

This clone is a singleton in its sample. The gene calls are TRBV9 and TRBJ2-3, with D possibly called TRBD1 or TRBD2 (5 bases each). From germline, CDR1 is SGDLS and CDR2 YYNGEE. This CDR3 spans 14 amino acids. V was shortened by 8 bases and J by 2 bases, with 15 bases between the two germline ends. The CDR3 loop is CASKTGPHTDTQYF. The CDR3 nucleotides read TGTGCCAGTAAAACGGGGCCCCACACAGATACGCAGTATTTT.

This clone was found a few times. The rearrangement links TRBV9 to TRBJ1-1; D is unresolved. V was clipped by 0 bases and J by 7 bases, with 10 bases between them. The CDR3 is 13 amino acids. Germline V lookup: CDR1 SGDLS, CDR2 YYNGEE. The CDR3 protein is CASSVDVRREAFF. For the CDR3, the DNA is TGTGCCAGCAGCGTAGACGTCAGACGTGAAGCTTTCTTT.